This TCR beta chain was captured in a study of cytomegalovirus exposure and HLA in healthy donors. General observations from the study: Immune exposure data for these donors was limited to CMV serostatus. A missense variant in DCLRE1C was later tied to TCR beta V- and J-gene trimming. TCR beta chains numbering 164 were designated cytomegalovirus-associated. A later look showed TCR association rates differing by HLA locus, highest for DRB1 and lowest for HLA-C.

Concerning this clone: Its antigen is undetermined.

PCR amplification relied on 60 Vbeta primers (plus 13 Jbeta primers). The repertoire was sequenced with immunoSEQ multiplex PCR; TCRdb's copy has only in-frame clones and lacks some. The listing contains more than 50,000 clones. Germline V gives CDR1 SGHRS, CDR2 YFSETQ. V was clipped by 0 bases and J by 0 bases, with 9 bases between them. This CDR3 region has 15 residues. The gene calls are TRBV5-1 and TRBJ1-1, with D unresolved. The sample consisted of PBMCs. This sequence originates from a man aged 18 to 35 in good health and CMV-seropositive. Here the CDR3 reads CASSLVSDMNTEAFF. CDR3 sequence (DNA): TGCGCCAGCAGCTTGGTCTCAGACATGAACACTGAAGCTTTCTTT.